The 3 T cell receptor beta chains presented below share a single source sample, sequenced in a study of regulatory T cells in long-lasting Graves disease. HTBI primers from iRepertoire and Arm-PCR of CDR3 regions yielded the TCR beta libraries. TCRdb reanalysed the multiplex PCR reads using MiXCR and keeps one entry per CDR3 protein. This sample has hundreds of thousands of distinct CDR3 sequences, with roughly 14% found just once. Described time point: newly diagnosed GD, antithyroid drugs for less than 3 months. The TCR library used RNA extracted from PBMCs. This same sample was also part of a study on T cells in Graves' hyperthyroidism and ophthalmopathy.

Sequencing was performed on peripheral blood mononuclear cells (PBMCs), taken at new diagnosis, from a patient treated with antithyroid drugs. The origin of the receptors is a man aged 25 to 45 with Graves disease.

As regards this clonotype: Given a much more abundant clone one base away, this may be a read error. This sequence joins TRBV15 and TRBJ2-1, with D hard to call. Germline CDR1 is LNHNV and CDR2 is YYDKDF (reference sequence). This CDR3 has 15 residues. The CDR3, as DNA: TGTGCCACCAGCAGAGAGTACTTGGCTGACAATGAGCAGCTCTTC. Encoded protein: CATSREYLADNEQLF.

The chain recombines TRBV3-1 with TRBJ1-2, with D possibly being TRBD1 (5 bases). Germline V gene sequence: CDR1 LGHDT, CDR2 YNNKEL (reference sequence). This CDR3 comprises 17 residues. Trimming took 7 bases from V and 5 from J, leaving 26 bases between them. CDR3 amino acids: CASNQGYKGSFIYGYTF. CDR3 coding DNA: TGTGCCAGCAACCAGGGTTATAAAGGCAGTTTCATTTATGGCTACACCTTC.

The chain's CDR3 is CASGGLDKLNEKLFF. The CDR3, as DNA: TGTGCCAGTGGGGGACTGGACAAGCTGAATGAAAAACTGTTTTTT. This chain connects TRBV2 to TRBJ1-4, with D maybe TRBD1 (5 bases). Trimming removed 9 bases from V and 5 bases from J, with 19 bases in between. CDR1 and CDR2 (germline): SNHLY, FYNNEI. CDR3 length: 15 amino acids.